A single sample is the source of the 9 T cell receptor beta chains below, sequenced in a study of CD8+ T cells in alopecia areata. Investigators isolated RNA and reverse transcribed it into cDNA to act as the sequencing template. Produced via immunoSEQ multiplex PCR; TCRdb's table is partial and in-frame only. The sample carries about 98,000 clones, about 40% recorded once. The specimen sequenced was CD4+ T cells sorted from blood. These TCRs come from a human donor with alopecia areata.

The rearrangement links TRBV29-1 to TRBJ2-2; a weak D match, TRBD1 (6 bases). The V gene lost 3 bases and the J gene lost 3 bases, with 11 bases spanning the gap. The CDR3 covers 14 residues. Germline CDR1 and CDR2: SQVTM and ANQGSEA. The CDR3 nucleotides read TGCAGCGTTGAGGGGGCCAAGTACACCGGGGAGCTGTTTTTT. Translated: CSVEGAKYTGELFF.

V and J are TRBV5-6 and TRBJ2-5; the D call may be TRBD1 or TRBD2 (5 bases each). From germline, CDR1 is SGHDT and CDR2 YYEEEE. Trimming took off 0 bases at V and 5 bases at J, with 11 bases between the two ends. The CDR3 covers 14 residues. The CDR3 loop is CASSLVQGRETQYF. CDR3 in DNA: TGTGCCAGCAGCTTGGTGCAGGGACGGGAGACCCAGTACTTC.

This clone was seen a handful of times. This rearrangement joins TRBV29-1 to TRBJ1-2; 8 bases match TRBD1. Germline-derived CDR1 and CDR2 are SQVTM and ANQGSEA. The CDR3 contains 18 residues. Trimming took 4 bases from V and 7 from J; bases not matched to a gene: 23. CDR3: CSVGARPGGVGWSGGYTF. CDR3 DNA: TGCAGCGTTGGTGCTAGGCCAGGGGGCGTTGGTTGGAGTGGTGGCTACACCTTC. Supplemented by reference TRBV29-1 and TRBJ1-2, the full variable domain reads SAVISQKPSRDICQRGTSLTIQCQVDSQVTMMFWYRQQPGQSLTLIATANQGSEATYESGFVIDKFPISRPNLTFSTLTVSNMSPEDSSIYLCSVGARPGGVGWSGGYTFGSGTRLTVV.

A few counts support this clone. The CDR3 sequence: CASSWELGSKNIQYF. In nucleotides, the CDR3 is TGTGCCAGCAGCTGGGAGTTGGGGTCCAAAAACATTCAGTACTTC. The chain combines TRBV7-9 with TRBJ2-4; a weak D match, TRBD2 (5 bases). The V end was cut by 4 bases, the J end by 2 bases, with 12 bases between. Germline V gene sequence: CDR1 SEHNR, CDR2 FQNEAQ (reference sequence). CDR3 length: 15 amino acids.

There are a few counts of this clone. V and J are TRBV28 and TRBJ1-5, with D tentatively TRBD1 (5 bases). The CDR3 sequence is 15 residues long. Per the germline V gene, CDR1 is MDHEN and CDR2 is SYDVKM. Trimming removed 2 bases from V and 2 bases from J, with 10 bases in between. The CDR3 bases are TGTGCCAGCAGTTTAGGAGGGGTTGGCAATCAGCCCCAGCATTTT. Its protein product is CASSLGGVGNQPQHF. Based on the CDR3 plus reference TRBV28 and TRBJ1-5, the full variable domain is DVKVTQSSRYLVKRTGEKVFLECVQDMDHENMFWYRQDPGLGLRLIYFSYDVKMKEKGDIPEGYSVSREKKERFSLILESASTNQTSMYLCASSLGGVGNQPQHFGDGTRLSIL.

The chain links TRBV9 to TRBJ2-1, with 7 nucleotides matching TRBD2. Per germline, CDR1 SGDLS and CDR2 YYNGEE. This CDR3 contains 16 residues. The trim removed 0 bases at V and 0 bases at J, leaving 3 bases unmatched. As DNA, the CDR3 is TGTGCCAGCAGCGTAGCCAGCGGGGTCTCCTACAATGAGCAGTTCTTC. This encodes CASSVASGVSYNEQFF. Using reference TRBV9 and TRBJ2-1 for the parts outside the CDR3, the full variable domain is DSGVTQTPKHLITATGQRVTLRCSPRSGDLSVYWYQQSLDQGLQFLIQYYNGEERAKGNILERFSAQQFPDLHSELNLSSLELGDSALYFCASSVASGVSYNEQFFGPGTRLTVL.

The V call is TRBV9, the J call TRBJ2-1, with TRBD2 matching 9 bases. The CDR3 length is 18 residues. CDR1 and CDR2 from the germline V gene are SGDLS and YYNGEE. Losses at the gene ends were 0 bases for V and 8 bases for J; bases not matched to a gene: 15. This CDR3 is CASSVGSSPSGIVYEQFF. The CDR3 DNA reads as TGTGCCAGCAGCGTAGGATCGAGTCCTAGCGGGATCGTCTATGAGCAGTTCTTC.

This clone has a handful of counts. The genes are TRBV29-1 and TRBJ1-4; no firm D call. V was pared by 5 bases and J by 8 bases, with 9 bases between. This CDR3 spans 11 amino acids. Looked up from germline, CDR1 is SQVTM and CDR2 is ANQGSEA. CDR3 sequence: CSVSTVEKLFF. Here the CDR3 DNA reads TGCAGCGTTTCAACCGTGGAAAAACTGTTTTTT. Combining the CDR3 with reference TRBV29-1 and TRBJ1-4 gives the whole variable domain SAVISQKPSRDICQRGTSLTIQCQVDSQVTMMFWYRQQPGQSLTLIATANQGSEATYESGFVIDKFPISRPNLTFSTLTVSNMSPEDSSIYLCSVSTVEKLFFGSGTQLSVL.

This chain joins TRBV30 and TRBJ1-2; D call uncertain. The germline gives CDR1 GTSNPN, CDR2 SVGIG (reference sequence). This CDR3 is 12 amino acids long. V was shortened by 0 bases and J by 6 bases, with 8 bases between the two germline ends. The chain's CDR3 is CAWSVFPNGYTF. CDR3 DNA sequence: TGTGCCTGGAGTGTATTTCCGAATGGCTACACCTTC. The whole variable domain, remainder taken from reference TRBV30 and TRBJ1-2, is SQTIHQWPATLVQPVGSPLSLECTVEGTSNPNLYWYRQAAGRGLQLLFYSVGIGQISSEVPQNLSASRPQDRQFILSSKKLLLSDSGFYLCAWSVFPNGYTFGSGTRLTVV.